What follows are 5 T cell receptor beta chains derived from one specimen sequenced in a study of blood T cell repertoires in COVID-19. The repertoire was sequenced with immunoSEQ multiplex PCR; TCRdb's copy has only in-frame clones and lacks some. The sample lists 250,000 to 350,000 clones; about 89% were seen once. The sample comprised peripheral blood. These receptors originate from a man aged 25-45 years with acute or convalescent COVID-19.

The chain is built from TRBV5-6 and TRBJ1-1; D not resolved. With 2 bases removed from V and 7 bases from J, the gap between germline ends came to 6 bases. The CDR3 covers 11 residues. Germline V lookup: CDR1 SGHDT, CDR2 YYEEEE. The DNA of the CDR3 is TGTGCCAGCAGCTTCGCCGGTGAAGCTTTCTTT. It translates to CASSFAGEAFF.

The chain joins TRBV5-1 to TRBJ2-5; possibly TRBD1 for D (7 bases). V shed 2 bases and J shed 2 bases, with 13 bases lying between them. The germline CDR1 and CDR2 sequences are SGHRS and YFSETQ. The CDR3 loop spans 15 amino acids. CDR3 residues: CASSFRGANQETQYF. CDR3 sequence (DNA): TGCGCCAGCAGCTTCAGGGGGGCCAATCAAGAGACCCAGTACTTC.

This chain uses TRBV7-3 with TRBJ2-7, with D maybe TRBD2 (6 bases). Germline V gives CDR1 SGHTA, CDR2 FQGTGA. Trimming took 6 bases from V and 5 from J, leaving 17 bases between them. CDR3 length: 14 residues. CDR3 DNA sequence: TGTGCCAGCAGTTTAGGGAGACTAGGGGACGAGCAGTACTTC. Amino acid sequence: CASSLGRLGDEQYF.

CDR3 amino acids: CASSLRTSGRTDTQYF. The CDR3 bases are TGTGCCAGCAGCCTCAGGACTAGCGGCCGCACAGATACGCAGTATTTT. The chain combines TRBV7-2 with TRBJ2-3; 10 bases map to TRBD2. Germline V gives CDR1 SGHTA, CDR2 FQGNSA. With V trimmed by 5 bases and J by 1 base, 6 bases remained unmatched. CDR3 length: 16 amino acids.

The gene calls are TRBV2 and TRBJ1-6; TRBD1 matches 12 bases. V trimming: 6 bases; J trimming: 7 bases; junction bases outside the gene matches: 4. There are 15 residues in the CDR3. Germline values: CDR1 SNHLY, CDR2 FYNNEI. The CDR3 protein is CASRGQGARNSPLHF. The DNA of the CDR3 is TGTGCCAGCAGGGGACAGGGGGCGAGGAATTCACCCCTCCACTTT.